The 27 T cell receptor beta chains below were found in one sample sequenced in a study of T cell responses to AZD1222 COVID-19 vaccine. Clones were sequenced by immunoSEQ multiplex PCR, and TCRdb holds only the in-frame ones, with some missing. The sample holds approximately 150,000 clones; 87% are singletons and the top ten take about 2.5%. The source material was peripheral blood, sampled on day 0 of AZD1222 vaccination. Receptor source: an adult in good health.

This clone was seen just once. The chain combines TRBV2 with TRBJ1-5; 8 nucleotides match TRBD1. The CDR3 covers 16 residues. Germline V CDR1 and CDR2: SNHLY, FYNNEI. V lost 7 bases to trimming and J lost 1 base; unmatched junction nucleotides: 9. The CDR3 sequence: CASKGQGAGSNQPQHF. CDR3 bases: TGTGCCAGCAAGGGCCAGGGGGCAGGGAGCAATCAGCCCCAGCATTTT. The full variable domain, its missing parts supplied by reference TRBV2 and TRBJ1-5, is EPEVTQTPSHQVTQMGQEVILRCVPISNHLYFYWYRQILGQKVEFLVSFYNNEISEKSEIFDDQFSVERPDGSNFTLKIRSTKLEDSAMYFCASKGQGAGSNQPQHFGDGTRLSIL.

V is TRBV12-3 or TRBV12-4 and J is TRBJ1-1, with D possibly being TRBD1 (5 bases). V lost 2 bases to trimming and J lost 8 bases, with 9 bases between them. The CDR3 spans 12 residues. The CDR3 sequence: CASSLLAGEAFF. The CDR3, as DNA: TGTGCCAGCAGTTTATTGGCAGGGGAAGCTTTCTTT.

The chain links TRBV30 to TRBJ2-5; D remains unclear. CDR3 length: 11 amino acids. V dropped 3 bases and J dropped 5 bases, with 7 bases sitting between them. The germline gives CDR1 GTSNPN, CDR2 SVGIG (reference sequence). CDR3 in DNA: TGTGCCTGGAGGCTGCGGGAGACCCAGTACTTC. This encodes CAWRLRETQYF.

A note on this clone: The junction does not match germline at one end; this may be a read error. The chain combines TRBV19 with TRBJ1-2, with 7 positions matching TRBD1. This CDR3 is built from 11 residues. Germline V gene sequence: CDR1 LNHDA, CDR2 SQIVND (reference sequence). CDR3 sequence (DNA): TGTGCCAGTAGTATAGGACGGGACAGTCACTTC. It translates to CASSIGRDSHF.

The chain uses TRBV3-1 (or the pseudogene TRBV3-2) and TRBJ2-2; 13 nucleotides line up with TRBD2. The germline V gene has CDR1 LGHDT and CDR2 YNNKEL (reference sequence). Trimming took 6 bases from V and 4 from J; bases not matched to a gene: 5. The CDR3 consists of 16 residues. CDR3 loop: CASRPGLAGFTGELFF. CDR3 coding DNA: TGTGCCAGCAGGCCGGGACTAGCGGGATTCACCGGGGAGCTGTTTTTT.

This chain links TRBV6-5 with TRBJ2-3; 9 bases line up with TRBD2. The CDR3 runs to 15 residues. Germline CDR1 MNHEY, CDR2 SVGAGI. Losses at the gene ends were 2 bases for V and 6 bases for J; bases not matched to a gene: 6. CDR3 residues: CASSYGGRAIDTQYF. CDR3 DNA sequence: TGTGCCAGCAGTTACGGCGGGAGGGCCATTGATACGCAGTATTTT.

V gene TRBV6-4 combines with J gene TRBJ1-1, with 10 bases aligning to TRBD1. V dropped 9 bases and J dropped 1; count of bases not matched to a gene: 11. In germline, CDR1 is MRHNA, CDR2 SNTAGT. CDR3 size: 16 residues. The CDR3 DNA is TGTGCCAGTTTCGTAGCCGGGACAGGGGAGAACACTGAAGCTTTCTTT. Translated, it gives CASFVAGTGENTEAFF.

CDR3 amino acids: CASRSSYNEQFF. The CDR3 DNA follows: TGTGCCAGCAGGTCCTCCTACAATGAGCAGTTCTTC. The chain joins TRBV11-2 to TRBJ2-1; D not resolved. This CDR3 spans 12 amino acids. The V and J ends lost 6 bases and 0 bases respectively, with 3 bases between them. Germline V gives CDR1 SGHAT, CDR2 FQNNGV.

The V and J genes are TRBV5-4 and TRBJ2-7, with 11 bases aligning to TRBD2. The V gene's germline CDR1 is SGHNT and CDR2 YYREEE (reference sequence). After removal of 4 bases from V and 2 bases from J, the junction contained 2 bases not matched to a gene. The CDR3 totals 14 residues. The CDR3 DNA is TGTGCCAGCAGCCGGGGACTAGCGGCCTACGAGCAGTACTTC. It yields the protein CASSRGLAAYEQYF.

This clone was seen just once. The chain joins TRBV25-1 to TRBJ1-3; 12 bases fit TRBD1. Trimming cost V 11 bases and J 3 bases; bases outside gene matches: 11. CDR3 length: 16 residues. Germline CDR1 is MGHDK and CDR2 is SYGVNS. The CDR3 coding sequence is TGTGCCTCCGGGCGGGGACAGGGGGCAGGTGGAAACACCATATATTTT. As protein: CASGRGQGAGGNTIYF. The entire variable domain, with the rest obtained from reference TRBV25-1 and TRBJ1-3, is as follows: EADIYQTPRYLVIGTGKKITLECSQTMGHDKMYWYQQDPGMELHLIHYSYGVNSTEKGDLSSESTVSRIRTEHFPLTLESARPSHTSQYLCASGRGQGAGGNTIYFGEGSWLTVV.

This chain uses TRBV3-1 (or the pseudogene TRBV3-2) with TRBJ2-3; tentative D call: TRBD1 (6 bases). Germline assignment: CDR1 LGHDT and CDR2 YNNKEL (reference sequence). The CDR3 contains 15 residues. V lost 2 bases and J 10 bases, leaving 19 bases between the germline ends. DNA for the CDR3: TGTGCCAGCAGCCAAATCGGACAGTCCTCATCGGCGCAGTATTTT. The encoded protein is CASSQIGQSSSAQYF.

The chain couples TRBV21-1 to TRBJ2-7; TRBD2 was called by the table and not checked on the DNA. TRBV21-1 is given as a pseudogene. The CDR3 spans 19 residues. The CDR3 here is CASSKALGYSPSRLYEQYF. CDR3 nucleotides: TGTGCCAGCAGCAAAGCGCTCGGGTATAGTCCTAGCAGACTCTACGAGCAGTACTTC.

V and J are TRBV5-6 and TRBJ1-6, with D tentatively TRBD1 (5 bases). In germline, CDR1 is SGHDT, CDR2 YYEEEE. V gave up 4 bases and J gave up 7 bases, with 18 bases separating them. This CDR3 has 16 residues. The CDR3 loop reads CASSILGRGENSPLHF. CDR3 DNA: TGTGCCAGCAGCATACTTGGTCGGGGGGAAAATTCACCCCTCCACTTT.

The genes are TRBV25-1 and TRBJ2-5; perhaps TRBD1 as D (6 bases). The V end was cut by 6 bases, the J end by 6 bases, with 11 bases between. The CDR3 is 12 residues long. Germline V gene sequence: CDR1 MGHDK, CDR2 SYGVNS. CDR3 sequence (DNA): TGTGCCAGCAGAGACAGGTATCAGACCCAGTACTTC. Encoded protein: CASRDRYQTQYF. The full variable domain, completed using reference TRBV25-1 and TRBJ2-5, is EADIYQTPRYLVIGTGKKITLECSQTMGHDKMYWYQQDPGMELHLIHYSYGVNSTEKGDLSSESTVSRIRTEHFPLTLESARPSHTSQYLCASRDRYQTQYFGPGTRLLVL.

The chain combines TRBV18 with TRBJ1-2, with unresolved D. This CDR3 has 14 amino acids. Germline V gene lookup returns CDR1 KGHSH and CDR2 LQKENI. The V end lost 0 bases, the J end lost 8 bases, and 13 bases lay between the germline ends. CDR3 DNA: TGTGCCAGCTCACCACCGGGCGATCTCTTCGGCTACACCTTC. It codes for CASSPPGDLFGYTF. Variable domain in full (rest from reference TRBV18 and TRBJ1-2): NAGVMQNPRHLVRRRGQEARLRCSPMKGHSHVYWYRQLPEEGLKFMVYLQKENIIDESGMPKERFSAEFPKEGPSILRIQQVVRGDSAAYFCASSPPGDLFGYTFGSGTRLTVV.

The V and J genes are TRBV15 and TRBJ2-2; D possibly corresponds to TRBD1 (7 bases). This CDR3 spans 15 amino acids. With 4 bases removed from V and 6 bases from J, the gap between germline ends came to 15 bases. The V gene's germline CDR1 is LNHNV and CDR2 YYDKDF (reference sequence). The CDR3: CATSKDRRGAGELFF. The CDR3 DNA is TGTGCCACCAGCAAGGACAGGAGGGGCGCCGGGGAGCTGTTTTTT.

The chain combines TRBV5-4 with TRBJ2-1, with a weak D call TRBD2 (6 bases). This CDR3 contains 17 residues. Germline loops: CDR1 SGHNT, CDR2 YYREEE (reference sequence). Trimming left V 1 base short and J 0 bases short, with 14 bases between. CDR3 residues: CASSLLGGISSYNEQFF. DNA for the CDR3: TGTGCCAGCAGCTTGCTAGGCGGGATTAGCTCCTACAATGAGCAGTTCTTC.

The chain employs TRBV6-5 and TRBJ2-7, with 9 positions matching TRBD1. The V segment lost 5 bases and the J segment 5 bases; nucleotides outside the gene matches: 10. The CDR3 covers 15 residues. The V gene's germline CDR1 is MNHEY and CDR2 SVGAGI. The DNA of the CDR3 is TGTGCCAGCAGTCCTCGACAGGGGGTGGGCCACGAGCAGTACTTC. This encodes CASSPRQGVGHEQYF.

The rearrangement joins TRBV14 to TRBJ2-7, with 11 positions matching TRBD1. Germline V gene data show CDR1 as SGHDN and CDR2 as FVKESK. The ends lost 3 bases at V and 6 bases at J; junction bases unmatched: 4. This CDR3 has 14 residues. DNA of the CDR3: TGTGCCAGCAGCCACCGGGACAGGGGGTTCGAGCAGTACTTC. This codes for CASSHRDRGFEQYF. The variable domain in full, with the rest retrieved from reference TRBV14 and TRBJ2-7, is EAGVTQFPSHSVIEKGQTVTLRCDPISGHDNLYWYRRVMGKEIKFLLHFVKESKQDESGMPNNRFLAERTGGTYSTLKVQPAELEDSGVYFCASSHRDRGFEQYFGPGTRLTVT.

This chain joins TRBV2 and TRBJ1-6; a weak D match, TRBD1 (6 bases). Germline V lookup: CDR1 SNHLY, CDR2 FYNNEI. V dropped 3 bases and J dropped 4 bases, with 10 bases sitting between them. The CDR3 runs 15 residues. The CDR3: CASSDRGLYNSPLHF. CDR3 DNA sequence: TGTGCCAGCAGTGACAGGGGCCTGTATAATTCACCCCTCCACTTT.

V gene TRBV6-5 combines with J gene TRBJ2-7, with TRBD1 matching over 8 bases. Germline loops: CDR1 MNHEY, CDR2 SVGAGI. The CDR3 spans 13 residues. V lost 11 bases and J lost 3; bases outside the gene matches: 9. The CDR3 sequence: CACADGTGYEQYF. The CDR3 bases are TGTGCCTGTGCCGACGGGACAGGCTACGAGCAGTACTTC.

This clone was recorded once. V and J are TRBV2 and TRBJ1-3, with 9 bases matching TRBD1. The CDR3 loop spans 15 amino acids. The V gene end was trimmed by 7 bases and the J gene end by 2 bases; junction bases not matched to a gene: 6. CDR1 and CDR2 from the germline V gene are SNHLY and FYNNEI. CDR3 in amino acids: CASTIQGAAGNTIYF. CDR3 DNA: TGTGCCAGCACCATACAGGGGGCGGCTGGAAACACCATATATTTT.

The rearrangement links TRBV19 to TRBJ1-3; 7 bases agree with TRBD1. The CDR3 is made up of 14 amino acids. Germline CDR1 and CDR2: LNHDA and SQIVND (reference sequence). The J segment lost 0 bases and the V segment lost 7 bases, leaving 3 bases of the junction unmatched. The CDR3 region is CASTSGGSGNTIYF. The CDR3, as DNA: TGTGCCAGTACCTCAGGGGGCTCTGGAAACACCATATATTTT.

This clone was seen a few times. This chain connects TRBV13 to TRBJ2-7; no firm D call. Trimming pared 6 bases from V and 7 bases from J, leaving 22 bases between. Germline values: CDR1 PRHDT, CDR2 FYEKMQ (reference sequence). The CDR3 runs 15 residues. The CDR3 nucleotides are TGTGCCAGCAGGGTGAAGGGCGGCGCGGATCGGGAGCAGTACTTC. Translation gives CASRVKGGADREQYF.

V and J are TRBV11-3 and TRBJ1-1; D gene ambiguous. The length of the CDR3 is 11 residues. Germline-derived CDR1 and CDR2 are SGHNT and YENEEA. V was cut by 5 bases and J by 7 bases, with 8 bases left in between. As DNA, the CDR3 is TGTGCCAGCAGCCACTTGTTTGAAGCTTTCTTT. Translated, it gives CASSHLFEAFF.

This chain joins TRBV12-3 or TRBV12-4 and TRBJ1-4; D call uncertain. The V gene lost 5 bases and the J gene lost 6 bases, with 7 bases spanning the gap. The CDR3 length is 12 residues. The CDR3 protein is CASSHPHEKLFF. The CDR3 bases are TGTGCCAGCAGTCATCCCCATGAAAAACTGTTTTTT.

The chain combines TRBV6-5 with TRBJ1-5; 9 nucleotides line up with TRBD1. This CDR3 spans 16 amino acids. J lost 4 bases, V lost 2 bases, and 6 bases had no gene match. CDR1 is MNHEY, CDR2 SVGAGI, per germline. CDR3 bases: TGTGCCAGCAGTTACCCCGGGACAGGGAGAAATCAGCCCCAGCATTTT. Amino acid sequence: CASSYPGTGRNQPQHF.